Below are 10 T cell receptor beta chains sequenced from a single sample in a study of cytotoxic CD8 clonotypes in ibrutinib-treated CLL. Here immunoSEQ multiplex PCR was the method, and the copy in TCRdb shows in-frame clones only, minus some. The sample records roughly 150,000 clones, about four fifths being singletons. This sample comprised PBMCs, obtained after 12 months of ibrutinib treatment. The receptor set was obtained from a human donor with chronic lymphocytic leukemia.

This chain joins TRBV27 and TRBJ2-1; 11 nucleotides align to TRBD2. This CDR3 contains 15 residues. V lost 2 bases and J lost 6; bases outside the gene matches: 3. Germline lookup yields CDR1 MNHEY and CDR2 SMNVEV (reference sequence). As DNA, the CDR3 is TGTGCCAGCAGTTTACCCGGACTAGCGGGCAATGAGCAGTTCTTC. Translating it yields CASSLPGLAGNEQFF.

This clone was observed a single time. The same CDR3 is also encoded by other DNA sequences in this sample. The chain links TRBV7-2 to TRBJ1-2; possibly TRBD1 for D (6 bases). Per germline, CDR1 SGHTA and CDR2 FQGNSA. Trimming removed 2 bases from V and 7 bases from J, with 14 bases in between. This CDR3 is built from 14 residues. The chain's CDR3 is CASSLLGAGGGYTF. In DNA, the CDR3 is TGTGCCAGCAGCTTATTGGGGGCGGGGGGTGGCTACACCTTC.

The chain employs TRBV4-2 and TRBJ1-2, with 8 bases lining up with TRBD1. The V gene end was trimmed by 3 bases and the J gene end by 2 bases; junction bases not matched to a gene: 5. Germline CDR1 and CDR2: LGHNA and YNFKEQ. There are 15 residues in the CDR3. The CDR3 region has the DNA TGTGCCAGCAGCCAGGGGACAGGTGAAAACTATGGCTACACCTTC. Its protein product is CASSQGTGENYGYTF.

This chain connects TRBV11-2 to TRBJ2-5; 9 bases match TRBD1. The junction had 9 bases not matched to a gene; V was cut back by 3 bases and J by 4 bases. There are 16 residues in the CDR3. The germline gives CDR1 SGHAT, CDR2 FQNNGV. CDR3 sequence (DNA): TGTGCCAGCAGCTTTACAGGGGGCGAAGGTAGAGAGACCCAGTACTTC. Amino acids: CASSFTGGEGRETQYF.

The CDR3 region is CASSELVRWSGGASDTQYF. The CDR3, as DNA: TGTGCCAGCAGTGAATTGGTTCGGTGGAGCGGGGGGGCCTCAGATACGCAGTATTTT. The genes are TRBV2 and TRBJ2-3; 10 bases are shared with TRBD2. Germline lookup yields CDR1 SNHLY and CDR2 FYNNEI. This CDR3 is 19 amino acids long. V dropped 2 bases and J dropped 4; count of bases not matched to a gene: 15.

The chain has TRBV7-2 and TRBJ2-7; 7 nucleotides match TRBD1. Germline CDR1 SGHTA, CDR2 FQGNSA. The J segment lost 2 bases and the V segment lost 8 bases, leaving 12 bases of the junction unmatched. The CDR3 runs to 15 residues. CDR3 DNA: TGTGCCAGCGGTAAGGGGGCCGCCATTACCTACGAGCAGTACTTC. This encodes CASGKGAAITYEQYF. The whole variable domain, filled in from reference TRBV7-2 and TRBJ2-7, reads GAGVSQSPSNKVTEKGKDVELRCDPISGHTALYWYRQSLGQGLEFLIYFQGNSAPDKSGLPSDRFSAERTGGSVSTLTIQRTQQEDSAVYLCASGKGAAITYEQYFGPGTRLTVT.

The J gene is TRBJ2-3, the V gene TRBV28; D is possibly TRBD1 or TRBD2 (6 bases each). This CDR3 is built from 12 residues. Per germline, CDR1 MDHEN and CDR2 SYDVKM. V lost 10 bases to trimming and J lost 3 bases, with 11 bases between them. This CDR3 is CATGGTTDTQYF. The CDR3 DNA is TGTGCCACCGGGGGCACTACAGATACGCAGTATTTT.

The table lists this clone with a few counts. The chain links TRBV10-2 to TRBJ1-1; D unresolved. The CDR3 loop spans 14 amino acids. Deletions cut 4 bases from V and 3 bases from J, with 12 bases between. The germline V gene has CDR1 WSHSY and CDR2 SAAADI. This CDR3 is CASSGVGKDTEAFF. Written as DNA, the CDR3 is TGCGCCAGCAGTGGTGTAGGGAAGGACACTGAAGCTTTCTTT.

This sequence joins TRBV29-1 and TRBJ2-7; D unclear. The V gene lost 3 bases and the J gene lost 0 bases, with 9 bases spanning the gap. Germline V CDR1 and CDR2: SQVTM, ANQGSEA. CDR3 length: 13 residues. CDR3 nucleotide sequence: TGCAGCGTTGATGCTGGAGCCTCCTACGAGCAGTACTTC. It translates to CSVDAGASYEQYF.

The chain employs TRBV6-1 and TRBJ1-5; D is uncertain. V was shortened by 0 bases and J by 6 bases, with 15 bases between the two germline ends. Germline CDR1 reads MNHNS; CDR2 reads SASEGT. The CDR3 has 16 residues. The CDR3 loop is CASSEAWTRIGQPQHF. The CDR3 DNA sequence: TGTGCCAGCAGTGAAGCGTGGACTAGGATTGGTCAGCCCCAGCATTTT.